One sample yielded the 25 T cell receptor beta chains listed below, sequenced in a study of T cells expressing NK-cell markers. TCRdb reworked the 5' RACE reads into one entry per CDR3 protein, no DNA. This sample contains approximately 150,000 distinct CDR3 sequences. The specimen sequenced was blood T cells: a sorted CD56 or NKG2C T cell subset, CD4+ or CD8+ T cells, or bulk PBMC T cells (not recorded which). All receptors derive from a man between 18 and 29 years old in good health.

J is TRBJ1-6 and V is TRBV7-2; the TCRdb call, TRBD1, lacks DNA for checking. Germline-derived CDR1 and CDR2 are SGHTA and FQGNSA. This CDR3 spans 15 amino acids. CDR3 in amino acids: CASSIHAGYNSPLHF.

The chain links TRBV19 to TRBJ2-1; without DNA, the TCRdb call of TRBD2 cannot be checked. Germline CDR1 LNHDA, CDR2 SQIVND (reference sequence). This CDR3 comprises 13 residues. This CDR3 is CASSMGGSNEQFF.

The gene calls are TRBV2 and TRBJ2-1; with no DNA, the TCRdb D assignment of TRBD2 cannot be verified. The germline V gene encodes CDR1 SNHLY and CDR2 FYNNEI. The CDR3 contains 16 residues. The CDR3 reads CASKRTSGNPSNEQFF.

CDR3 sequence reads: CASSRIAFTSTDTQYF. The chain links TRBV27 to TRBJ2-3; TCRdb designates TRBD2, a call that cannot be tested without DNA. This CDR3 is built from 16 residues. CDR1 and CDR2 (germline): MNHEY, SMNVEV (reference sequence).

CDR3: CASSHRTKAGEKDEQFF. The gene calls are TRBV3-1 and TRBJ2-1; TCRdb's D call of TRBD2 is untestable without DNA. Germline loops: CDR1 LGHDT, CDR2 YNNKEL (reference sequence). This CDR3 spans 17 amino acids.

This chain links TRBV12-3 or TRBV12-4 with TRBJ1-1; absent DNA, TCRdb's TRBD1 call cannot be checked. This CDR3 is 15 amino acids long. The CDR3 reads CASRTVQGVGTEAFF.

The V and J genes are TRBV12-3 or TRBV12-4 and TRBJ1-2; TCRdb picks TRBD1, but there is no DNA to check that call. The CDR3 runs to 13 residues. CDR3 sequence reads: CASSFGSGAGYTF.

V is TRBV5-5 and J is TRBJ2-7; TCRdb reports TRBD2, a call that lacks DNA to check it against. Looked up from germline, CDR1 is SGHKS and CDR2 is YYEKEE (reference sequence). The CDR3 length is 15 residues. The chain's CDR3 is CASSYTSGRVYEQYF.

The chain employs TRBV11-2 and TRBJ2-1. The CDR3 sequence is 15 residues long. The germline gives CDR1 SGHAT, CDR2 FQNNGV. This CDR3 reads CASSLEQEPYNEQFF.

This chain links TRBV12-3 or TRBV12-4 with TRBJ2-5; without DNA, the TCRdb call of TRBD2 cannot be checked. The CDR3 loop spans 16 amino acids. CDR3 loop: CASTLAGAHFKETQYF.

V gene TRBV5-4 combines with J gene TRBJ2-1; TCRdb names TRBD2, which stays unverified in the absence of DNA. The CDR3 length is 14 residues. Germline loops: CDR1 SGHNT, CDR2 YYREEE (reference sequence). This CDR3 is CASSSGTSNYEQFF.

This rearrangement joins TRBV7-9 to TRBJ2-1; checking the TCRdb D call of TRBD1 is not possible without DNA. This CDR3 has 12 residues. Germline CDR1 is SEHNR and CDR2 is FQNEAQ (reference sequence). The CDR3 here is CASSPGAEGPFF.

The chain recombines TRBV19 with TRBJ2-1; as DNA is missing, the TRBD1 call by TCRdb cannot be tested. Germline-derived CDR1 and CDR2 are LNHDA and SQIVND (reference sequence). The length of the CDR3 is 15 residues. This CDR3 is CASSIATPIRSEQFF.

V gene TRBV16 combines with J gene TRBJ2-1; checking the TCRdb D call of TRBD1 is not possible without DNA. The length of the CDR3 is 15 residues. Germline assignment: CDR1 KGHSY and CDR2 FQNENV. CDR3 region: CASSQLQGNYNEQFF.

The chain couples TRBV7-9 to TRBJ2-5. This CDR3 is built from 15 residues. Germline V gene data show CDR1 as SEHNR and CDR2 as FQNEAQ (reference sequence). CDR3 region: CASSISRLRRETQYF.

V and J are TRBV6-5 and TRBJ2-5. Germline loops: CDR1 MNHEY, CDR2 SVGAGI. The CDR3 runs 13 residues. CDR3 protein: CASSYGIAETQYF.

The chain is built from TRBV7-7 and TRBJ2-2; the D gene TCRdb calls, TRBD2, cannot be checked with no DNA. The CDR3 is 20 amino acids. Per germline, CDR1 SSHAT and CDR2 FNYEAQ (reference sequence). CDR3 protein: CASSLLPPAWRTSDGGELFF.

The chain has TRBV29-1 and TRBJ2-7; absent DNA, TCRdb's TRBD2 call cannot be checked. In germline, CDR1 is SQVTM, CDR2 ANQGSEA. CDR3 length: 16 amino acids. The CDR3 spells CSVLGLTIGVSYEQYF.

The genes are TRBV6-2 or TRBV6-3 and TRBJ1-2. The CDR3 is made up of 14 amino acids. The germline CDR1 and CDR2 sequences are MNHEY and SVGEGT. CDR3 residues: CASSYMGSTYGYTF.

The chain employs TRBV4-2 and TRBJ2-2; the TCRdb call, TRBD1, lacks DNA for checking. The CDR3 is 14 residues long. Germline V gene lookup returns CDR1 LGHNA and CDR2 YNFKEQ. This CDR3 is CASSQVEGAGELFF.

The chain is built from TRBV27 and TRBJ2-5; the TCRdb D gene call, TRBD2, has no DNA to confirm it. The CDR3 loop spans 15 amino acids. CDR1 MNHEY and CDR2 SMNVEV come from the germline V gene (reference sequence). The CDR3 region is CASGTSGRKEETQYF.

The chain links TRBV20-1 to TRBJ1-2; as DNA is missing, the TRBD1 call by TCRdb cannot be tested. The CDR3 totals 17 residues. CDR1 and CDR2 from the germline V gene are DFQATT and SNEGSKA (reference sequence). The CDR3 sequence is CSARDSGTGGVNYGYTF.

This chain connects TRBV5-1 to TRBJ2-7; absent DNA, TCRdb's TRBD1 call cannot be checked. The CDR3 runs to 18 residues. Looked up from germline, CDR1 is SGHRS and CDR2 is YFSETQ. The CDR3 reads CASSLEPGQGFSSYEQYF.

The chain employs TRBV5-1 and TRBJ2-3; TCRdb's D gene call, TRBD1, goes unchecked for lack of DNA. This CDR3 comprises 17 residues. Germline CDR1 and CDR2: SGHRS and YFSETQ. CDR3 sequence reads: CASSLENSRVGSDTQYF.

The chain has TRBV12-3 or TRBV12-4 and TRBJ2-1; checking the TCRdb D call of TRBD2 is not possible without DNA. The CDR3 spans 17 residues. The CDR3 loop reads CASSLGDIAGPYNEQFF.